This entry describes one T cell receptor beta chain. The authors extracted at least 5 micrograms of total RNA per sample. The sample originates from a study of blood T cells in healthy people across ages. Alongside a J-beta primer mix, a sample-barcoded 5' primer served in a second PCR lasting roughly 7 to 11 cycles. TCRdb re-called the 5' RACE reads with MiXCR, one entry per CDR3 protein. Of over a million distinct CDR3 sequences in the sample, over 35% were seen once. Source material: blood. This receptor was identified in a woman aged 55-75 years in good health.

The CDR3 loop reads CSARDGTSWNNEQFF. CDR3 sequence (DNA): TGCAGTGCTAGAGACGGGACTAGCTGGAACAATGAGCAGTTCTTC. The rearrangement links TRBV20-1 to TRBJ2-1; 9 bases map to TRBD2. This CDR3 is 15 amino acids long. Germline V gene data show CDR1 as DFQATT and CDR2 as SNEGSKA (reference sequence). V lost 0 bases to trimming and J lost 5 bases; unmatched junction nucleotides: 5.